The next 2 T cell receptor beta chains were all read from a single sample in a study of blood T cell repertoires in COVID-19. Method: immunoSEQ multiplex PCR; TCRdb's copy keeps in-frame clones and lacks some. The data show some 190,000 clones, approximately 90% seen once. The specimen sequenced was peripheral blood. Receptors originate from a man younger than 45 with acute or convalescent COVID-19.

This chain uses TRBV19 with TRBJ2-1; perhaps TRBD1 as D (6 bases). The V gene's germline CDR1 is LNHDA and CDR2 SQIVND (reference sequence). Trimming pared 6 bases from V and 0 bases from J, leaving 6 bases between. CDR3 size: 13 residues. The CDR3 protein is CASRDSSYNEQFF. DNA of the CDR3: TGTGCCAGTAGGGACAGCTCCTACAATGAGCAGTTCTTC.

The V gene is TRBV27, the J gene TRBJ2-7; D is perhaps TRBD1 (6 bases). CDR1 is MNHEY and CDR2 is SMNVEV in the germline V gene (reference sequence). Trimming removed 2 bases at V and 3 bases at J, with 11 bases between. The CDR3 loop spans 14 amino acids. In DNA, the CDR3 is TGTGCCAGCAGTTTAGTCGCAGGGGACTACGAGCAGTACTTC. It codes for CASSLVAGDYEQYF.